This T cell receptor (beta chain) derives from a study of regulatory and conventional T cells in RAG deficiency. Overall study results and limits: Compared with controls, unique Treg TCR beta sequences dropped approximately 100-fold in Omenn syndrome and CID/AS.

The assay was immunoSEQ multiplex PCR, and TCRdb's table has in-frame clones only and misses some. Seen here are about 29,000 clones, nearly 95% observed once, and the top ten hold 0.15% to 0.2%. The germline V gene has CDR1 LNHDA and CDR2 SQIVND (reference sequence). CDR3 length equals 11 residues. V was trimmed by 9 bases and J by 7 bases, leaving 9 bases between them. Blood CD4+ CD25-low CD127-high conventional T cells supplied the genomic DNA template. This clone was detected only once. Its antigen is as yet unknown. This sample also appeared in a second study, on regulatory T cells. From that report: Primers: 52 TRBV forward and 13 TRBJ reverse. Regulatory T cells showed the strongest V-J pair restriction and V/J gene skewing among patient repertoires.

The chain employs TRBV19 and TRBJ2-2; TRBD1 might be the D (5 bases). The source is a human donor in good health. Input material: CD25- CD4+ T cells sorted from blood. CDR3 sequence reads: CASSQGGELFF. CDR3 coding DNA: TGTGCCAGCTCGCAGGGCGGGGAGCTGTTTTTT.